This entry lists 13 T cell receptor beta chains sequenced from one sample in a study of vaccination effects on CD4 cells after COVID-19. Some clones are missing from TCRdb's copy, which holds only in-frame ones; the method was immunoSEQ multiplex PCR. The data contain 55,000 to 90,000 clones, roughly 73% of them singletons. Their specific antigens are unknown. Before any sequencing was done, the ViraFEST assay used viral peptide pools to expand antigen-specific CD4+ T cells. At the end of nine to ten days of culture, CD4+ T cells were isolated. The person acquired a PCR-confirmed SARS-CoV-2 infection between March and December 2020. Source: CD4+ T cells from PBMCs cultured with HIV peptides, taken before COVID-19 vaccination. Subset here: HIV-1 Nef peptide pool negative control/reference culture. Every receptor here comes from a human donor who had a prior SARS-CoV-2 infection.

The J gene is TRBJ1-5, the V gene TRBV7-2; D perhaps matches TRBD1 (6 bases). Trimming took 5 bases from V and 5 from J, leaving 16 bases between them. This CDR3 has 15 amino acids. CDR1 is SGHTA and CDR2 is FQGNSA in the germline V gene. CDR3 in amino acids: CASSLGGPVYQPQHF. Written as DNA, the CDR3 is TGTGCCAGCAGCCTGGGGGGCCCGGTCTATCAGCCCCAGCATTTT.

This sequence joins TRBV5-1 and TRBJ1-1; D is uncertain. Trimming left V 3 bases short and J 0 bases short, with 6 bases between. CDR1 is SGHRS, CDR2 YFSETQ, per germline. This CDR3 has 13 residues. CDR3 loop: CASSSNVNTEAFF. CDR3 coding DNA: TGCGCCAGCAGCTCCAATGTGAACACTGAAGCTTTCTTT.

The rearrangement links TRBV7-8 to TRBJ2-1, with a tentative D call TRBD2 (6 bases). V lost 2 bases and J 4 bases, leaving 12 bases between the germline ends. The CDR3 has 15 amino acids. CDR1 and CDR2 from the germline V gene are SGHVS and FQNEAQ. The CDR3 DNA reads as TGTGCCAGCAGCTTATTGGGGGGAGAATACAATGAGCAGTTCTTC. Its translation is CASSLLGGEYNEQFF. Supplemented by reference TRBV7-8 and TRBJ2-1, the full variable domain reads GAGVSQSPRYKVAKRGQDVALRCDPISGHVSLFWYQQALGQGPEFLTYFQNEAQLDKSGLPSDRFFAERPEGSVSTLKIQRTQQEDSAVYLCASSLLGGEYNEQFFGPGTRLTVL.

This clone showed up just once. V is TRBV5-1 and J is TRBJ1-2, with no clear D. Germline V CDR1 and CDR2: SGHRS, YFSETQ. Trimming removed 1 base at V and 4 bases at J, with 14 bases between. The CDR3 runs 15 residues. The CDR3 nucleotides read TGCGCCAGCAGCTTGTCCCCGGCGGAGTTCTATGGCTACACCTTC. Protein: CASSLSPAEFYGYTF.

Only a few counts were recorded for this clone. The V call is TRBV7-3, the J call TRBJ2-3, with D unclear. Germline assignment: CDR1 SGHTA and CDR2 FQGTGA. The CDR3 sequence is 14 residues long. Trimming cost V 4 bases and J 4 bases, with 12 bases left between them. DNA for the CDR3: TGTGCCAGCAGCTCCATGGGTTCGGCAGATACGCAGTATTTT. It yields the protein CASSSMGSADTQYF.

This clone was found a few times. The chain combines TRBV30 with TRBJ2-7; the D is unclear. The CDR3 has 15 residues. Trimming stripped 5 bases from V and 3 bases from J, with 20 bases between. CDR1 GTSNPN and CDR2 SVGIG come from the germline V gene (reference sequence). The CDR3 loop reads CAWGHIRANHYEQYF. CDR3 nucleotides: TGTGCCTGGGGCCACATCCGGGCCAACCACTACGAGCAGTACTTC.

In its sample, this clone was seen once. The V call is TRBV4-1, the J call TRBJ2-4; D is possibly TRBD2 (6 bases). The CDR3 loop spans 15 amino acids. CDR1 MGHRA and CDR2 YSYEKL come from the germline V gene. Deletions cut 6 bases from V and 0 bases from J, with 12 bases between. CDR3 sequence reads: CASRASVLAKNIQYF. In DNA form, the CDR3 reads TGCGCCAGCAGGGCTAGCGTCCTAGCCAAAAACATTCAGTACTTC.

The DNA for the CDR3 is TGCAGCGTTGGGGGAGGCGACGATCAGCCCCAGCATTTT. Protein: CSVGGGDDQPQHF. The V call is TRBV29-1, the J call TRBJ1-5, with D unresolved. V was pared by 4 bases and J by 5 bases, with 12 bases between. Germline V gene data show CDR1 as SQVTM and CDR2 as ANQGSEA. This CDR3 is 13 amino acids long.

The chain carries TRBV7-2 and TRBJ2-1, with unresolved D. Germline-derived CDR1 and CDR2 are SGHTA and FQGNSA. Trimming took 2 bases from V and 3 from J, leaving 14 bases between them. The CDR3 length is 16 residues. CDR3 sequence reads: CASSLFRQPNYNEQFF. For the CDR3, the DNA is TGTGCCAGCAGCTTATTCCGGCAGCCGAACTACAATGAGCAGTTCTTC.

This clone came up a few times. The chain couples TRBV10-3 to TRBJ2-5; 8 bases line up with TRBD1. The CDR3 length is 14 residues. CDR1 ENHRY and CDR2 SYGVKD come from the germline V gene. Trimming removed 0 bases from V and 5 bases from J; junction bases left unmatched: 2. As DNA, the CDR3 is TGTGCCATCAGTGAGTCCCGGACAGGGGAGACCCAGTACTTC. Residues: CAISESRTGETQYF.

V is TRBV11-1 and J is TRBJ2-5, with TRBD1 matching over 7 bases. Germline values: CDR1 SGHAT, CDR2 FQDESV (reference sequence). The CDR3 extends over 13 amino acids. The trim removed 5 bases at V and 4 bases at J, leaving 4 bases unmatched. The CDR3 nucleotides read TGTGCCAGCAGCCCAAGGACAGGAGAGACCCAGTACTTC. It codes for CASSPRTGETQYF.

J is TRBJ1-2 and V is TRBV5-1; TRBD1 matches 7 bases. Germline CDR1 SGHRS, CDR2 YFSETQ. Germline trimming cut 2 bases from V and 6 bases from J; bases unmatched to any gene: 7. The length of the CDR3 is 14 residues. This chain's CDR3 is CASSFRDRVDGYTF. Here the CDR3 DNA reads TGCGCCAGCAGCTTCCGAGACAGGGTCGATGGCTACACCTTC.

The V gene is TRBV11-3, the J gene TRBJ2-1, with a tentative D call TRBD2 (5 bases). The CDR3 length is 13 residues. V was pared by 4 bases and J by 8 bases, with 12 bases between. Germline V gene data show CDR1 as SGHNT and CDR2 as YENEEA. The CDR3 spells CASSSLGGHEQFF. Here the CDR3 DNA reads TGTGCCAGCAGCTCCCTGGGCGGGCATGAGCAGTTCTTC.